This TCR beta chain was sequenced for a study of CD8 T cells in ankylosing spondylitis (dated by TCRdb to about 2017). The study in broad terms: T cell receptor beta repertoires were profiled in healthy donors and ankylosing spondylitis patients so that disease-linked TCR variants could be found. Peripheral blood was sampled, and synovial fluid was additionally collected from ankylosing spondylitis patients. The whole study cohort included 108 healthy donors and 25 ankylosing spondylitis patients.

Broad study findings and their caveats: Some of the motif variants had been reported before in the synovial fluid and blood of reactive arthritis patients, a finding that suggests common disease-initiation mechanisms. A TCR beta motif made up of several highly homologous amino acid variants appeared to be characteristic of blood from ankylosing spondylitis patients. The disease-linked clones had a CD8+ phenotype and were found at relatively low frequencies in peripheral blood. According to the report, matched synovial fluid samples from ankylosing spondylitis patients were significantly enriched for the disease-linked clones.

Regarding this clonotype: The antigen this receptor binds is unknown. The input lacks base qualities; no much larger clone sits a single base away.

TCRdb names Illumina HiSeq 2500 as the instrument used. TCR beta libraries were prepared by quantitative 5'-RACE with molecular barcodes. The authors processed their data as follows. To identify disease-linked TCR variants, a new computational method was used, one built on a probabilistic model of VDJ rearrangement. Through fastp at Q25 and MiXCR, TCRdb rebuilt clones from the public reads, retaining in-frame beta chains. CDR3 protein duplicates are merged, each entry listing the most common genes and DNA. TCRdb assigned the V and J calls; the authors' analysis was not used. For this sample there are 200,000 to 300,000 distinct CDR3 sequences; roughly 8.6% appear just once. The ten largest clones capture nearly 7% of the sample. The sequencing sample was made of blood, either unsorted or a sorted T cell fraction (not recorded which). This TCR was sampled from a male donor with ankylosing spondylitis or in good health (not recorded which).

The CDR3 region: CASSWGSSPRETQYF. The base sequence is TGCGCCAGCAGCTGGGGAAGTTCTCCACGGGAGACCCAGTACTTC. The chain couples TRBV5-1 to TRBJ2-5, with the D gene call left open. Taken from the germline V gene, the CDR1 and CDR2 loops are SGHRS and YFSETQ. V and J are truncated by 3 bases and 5 bases respectively, leaving an intervening sequence of 17 bases. CDR3 length: 15 amino acids, cysteine to phenylalanine. Of all the DNA, just the CDR3 is kept, 45 bases in frame from base 1. Full variable domain (CDR3 extended with the reference TRBV5-1 and TRBJ2-5 proteins): KAGVTQTPRYLIKTRGQQVTLSCSPISGHRSVSWYQQTPGQGLQFLFEYFSETQRNKGNFPGRFSGRQFSNSRSEMNVSTLELGDSALYLCASSWGSSPRETQYFGPGTRLLVL.